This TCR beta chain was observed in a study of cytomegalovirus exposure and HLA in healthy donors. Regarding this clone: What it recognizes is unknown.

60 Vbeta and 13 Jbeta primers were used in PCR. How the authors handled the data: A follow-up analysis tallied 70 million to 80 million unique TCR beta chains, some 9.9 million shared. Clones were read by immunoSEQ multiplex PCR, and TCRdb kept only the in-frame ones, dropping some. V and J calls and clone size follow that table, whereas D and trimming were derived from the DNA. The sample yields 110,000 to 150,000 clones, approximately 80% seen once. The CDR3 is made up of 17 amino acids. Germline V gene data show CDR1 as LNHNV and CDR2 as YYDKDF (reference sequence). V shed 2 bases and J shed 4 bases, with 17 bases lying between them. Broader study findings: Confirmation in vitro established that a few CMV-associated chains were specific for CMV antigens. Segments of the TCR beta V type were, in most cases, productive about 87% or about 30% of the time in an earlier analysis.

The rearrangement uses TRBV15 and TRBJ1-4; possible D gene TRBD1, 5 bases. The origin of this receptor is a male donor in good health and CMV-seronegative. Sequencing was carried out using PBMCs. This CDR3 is CATSRQRMTVLNEKLFF. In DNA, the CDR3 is TGTGCCACCAGCAGACAGAGGATGACAGTCCTTAATGAAAAACTGTTTTTT.